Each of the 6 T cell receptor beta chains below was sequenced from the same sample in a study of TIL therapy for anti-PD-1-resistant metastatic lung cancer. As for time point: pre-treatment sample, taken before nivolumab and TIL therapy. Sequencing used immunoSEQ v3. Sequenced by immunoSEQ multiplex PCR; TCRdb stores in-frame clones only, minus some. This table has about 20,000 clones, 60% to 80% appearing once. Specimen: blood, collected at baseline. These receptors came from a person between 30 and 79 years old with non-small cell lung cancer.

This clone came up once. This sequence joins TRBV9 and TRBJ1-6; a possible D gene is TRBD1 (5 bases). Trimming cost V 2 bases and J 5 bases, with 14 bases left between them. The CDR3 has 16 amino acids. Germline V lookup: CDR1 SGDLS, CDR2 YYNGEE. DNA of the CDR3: TGTGCCAGCAGCGTTTCCACAGGTCTAAATAATTCACCCCTCCACTTT. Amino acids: CASSVSTGLNNSPLHF.

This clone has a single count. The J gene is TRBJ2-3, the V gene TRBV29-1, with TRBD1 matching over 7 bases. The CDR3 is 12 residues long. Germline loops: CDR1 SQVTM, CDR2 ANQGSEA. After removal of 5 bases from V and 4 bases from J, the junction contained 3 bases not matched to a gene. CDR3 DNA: TGCAGCGTTCTCACAGGGGCAGATACGCAGTATTTT. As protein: CSVLTGADTQYF.

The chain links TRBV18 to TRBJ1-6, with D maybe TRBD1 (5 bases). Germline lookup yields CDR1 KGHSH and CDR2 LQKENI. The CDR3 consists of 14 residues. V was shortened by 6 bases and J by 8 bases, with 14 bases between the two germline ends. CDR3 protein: CASSGGGMDSPLHF. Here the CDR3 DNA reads TGTGCCAGCTCCGGGGGGGGTATGGATTCACCCCTCCACTTT.

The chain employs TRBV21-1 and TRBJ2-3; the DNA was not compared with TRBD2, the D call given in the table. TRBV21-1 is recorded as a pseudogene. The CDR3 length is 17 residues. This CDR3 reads CASSIKRTSGGTDTQYF. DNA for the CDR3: TGTGCCAGCAGCATCAAACGGACTAGCGGGGGCACAGATACGCAGTATTTT.

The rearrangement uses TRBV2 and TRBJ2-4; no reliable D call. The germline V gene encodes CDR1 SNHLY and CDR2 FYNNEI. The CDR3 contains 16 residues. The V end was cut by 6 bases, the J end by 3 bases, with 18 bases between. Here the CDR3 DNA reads TGTGCCAGCAGGACATTACAGCAGGCTTTCAAAAACATTCAGTACTTC. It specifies CASRTLQQAFKNIQYF.

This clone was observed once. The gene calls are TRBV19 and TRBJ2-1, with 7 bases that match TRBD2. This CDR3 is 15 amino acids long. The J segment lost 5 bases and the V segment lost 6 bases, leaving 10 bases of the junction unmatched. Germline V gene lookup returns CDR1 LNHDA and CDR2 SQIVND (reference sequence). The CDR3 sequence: CASSLGLTRNNEQFF. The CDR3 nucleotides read TGTGCCAGTAGCCTGGGACTAACGAGAAACAATGAGCAGTTCTTC.